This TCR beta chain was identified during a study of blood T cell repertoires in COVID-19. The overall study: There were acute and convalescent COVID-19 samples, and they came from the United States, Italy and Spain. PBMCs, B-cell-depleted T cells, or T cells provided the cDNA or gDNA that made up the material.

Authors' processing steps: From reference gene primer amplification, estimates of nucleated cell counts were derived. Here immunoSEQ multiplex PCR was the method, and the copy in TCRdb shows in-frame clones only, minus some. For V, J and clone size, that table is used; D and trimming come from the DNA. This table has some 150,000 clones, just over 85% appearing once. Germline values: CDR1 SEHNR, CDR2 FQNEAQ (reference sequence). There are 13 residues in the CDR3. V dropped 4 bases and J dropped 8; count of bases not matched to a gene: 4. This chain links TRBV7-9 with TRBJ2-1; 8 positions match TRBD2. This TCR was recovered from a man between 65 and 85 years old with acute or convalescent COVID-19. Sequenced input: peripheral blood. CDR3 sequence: CASSSLAEDEQFF. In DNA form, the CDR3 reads TGTGCCAGCAGCTCACTAGCGGAGGATGAGCAGTTCTTC.